Here is one TCR beta chain with its context. Antigen unknown. The source of the sample is a study of cytomegalovirus exposure and HLA in healthy donors. It was with 60 Vbeta and 13 Jbeta primers that the PCR ran. The assay was immunoSEQ multiplex PCR, and TCRdb's table has in-frame clones only and misses some. The table lists 30,000 to 50,000 clones. General study results and limits: Overall, roughly 170 TCR beta chains were annotated as cytomegalovirus-associated.

J was trimmed by 1 base and V by 2 bases; bases with no gene match: 7. CDR3 length equals 17 residues. The germline V gene has CDR1 MNHNS and CDR2 SASEGT. The sample taken for sequencing was PBMCs. The chain carries TRBV6-1 and TRBJ1-2; 10 bases map to TRBD1. The clonotype originates from a woman aged 30 to 39 in good health and CMV-seropositive. The CDR3 reads CASSETTGGGYNYGYTF. The CDR3 nucleotides read TGTGCCAGCAGTGAAACGACAGGGGGCGGATATAACTATGGCTACACCTTC.